Below, one T cell receptor beta chain is given with its context. Its antigen is still unknown. Base qualities are missing; no much larger clone stands one base away. The CDR3 contains 14 residues, cysteine and phenylalanine counted. The CDR3 DNA has 42 bases and is translated from base 1. V drops 0 bases and J drops 3 bases, leaving 10 bases in between. Per the germline V gene, SGHRS is the CDR1 and YFSETQ is the CDR2. TCRbeta CDR3 regions were amplified from genomic DNA using the immunoSEQ Assay, a bias-controlled multiplex PCR. As for how the authors treated the data: The number of nucleated cells in each sample was estimated by amplification of reference gene primers within the assay. To quantify the absolute abundance of each unique TCRbeta CDR3 rearrangement, sequence reads were collapsed and filtered. For each sample, productive Simpson clonality was calculated by taking the square root of Simpson's diversity index across productive rearrangements. TCRdb obtained this table from immuneACCESS and retained in-frame rearrangements with V and J assigned. These tables miss some clones; where compared with another copy, unresolved V genes account for less than half of the shortfall, and the remainder is unexplained. That table furnishes V, J and clone size, whereas the DNA furnished D and trimming. The sample table lists around 72,000 clones, over 75% of them with a count of one. The top ten clones comprise 11% of the sample.

The collaborating institutions used their own protocols to collect whole blood in K2EDTA tubes. Collaborator samples were shipped for TCRbeta analysis as frozen whole blood, isolated PBMCs, or DNA extracted from either sample type. The sample comes from a study of blood T cell repertoires in COVID-19 (TCRdb year 2020). About the study as a whole: Collaborator samples came from the United States, Italy and Spain and covered acute and convalescent phases of COVID-19. The prospective study material was composed of cDNA or gDNA derived from T cells, B-cell-depleted T cells, or PBMCs. Deeply sampled blood TCRbeta repertoires from subjects exposed to, actively infected with, or recovered from COVID-19 were included in the dataset. The repertoires were released in a freely available public database meant as a resource for research on the immune response to SARS-CoV-2. Samples came from the ongoing ImmuneRACE study (first 160 participants) plus 1,254 subjects from 6 global collaborators. Sample metadata almost always included a de-identified subject ID, COVID-19 status, age in years and sex. Where available, HLA class I and class II types were taken from metadata supplied by the sample provider and were not determined by assay-based typing. On the study overall, not on this receptor specifically: The quantity of clinical and demographic metadata differed by source and by participant and was supplied without curation.

The sequenced sample was peripheral blood. This receptor was taken from a man aged 70 or older with active or convalescent COVID-19. The chain is assembled from TRBV5-1 and TRBJ2-7, with no confidently assigned D gene. The CDR3 region reads CASSLVENFYEQYF. The DNA sequence is given as TGCGCCAGCAGCTTGGTGGAGAACTTCTACGAGCAGTACTTC.